These 18 T cell receptor beta chains share one sample of origin, sequenced in a study of T-cell reconstitution after alpha-beta-depleted transplantation in children. Unique molecular identifiers were used to barcode this TCRbeta library. TCRdb itself ran the PCR reads through MiXCR, one entry per CDR3 protein. Here the sample spans about 490,000 distinct CDR3 sequences, about 10% being singletons. This material consisted of PBMCs, taken before TCRalphabeta/CD19-depleted stem cell transplant. Receptors originate from a child aged 2 to 9 with inherited bone marrow failure, due to receive a stem cell transplant.

This clonotype was detected ten times or more. The chain uses TRBV6-1 and TRBJ2-1; 10 bases fit TRBD2. The CDR3 contains 17 residues. CDR1 is MNHNS and CDR2 is SASEGT in the germline V gene. V lost 5 bases and J lost 4; bases outside the gene matches: 11. CDR3 coding DNA: TGTGCCAGCAGTCAATCCCAGCTAGCGGGGGTTTACAATGAGCAGTTCTTC. Encoded protein: CASSQSQLAGVYNEQFF.

Ten or more counts support this clonotype. The rearrangement joins TRBV29-1 to TRBJ1-2, with D tentatively TRBD1 (5 bases). Trimming took off 0 bases at V and 4 bases at J, with 9 bases between the two ends. The CDR3 extends over 13 amino acids. Germline-derived CDR1 and CDR2 are SQVTM and ANQGSEA. CDR3 DNA sequence: TGCAGCGTTGAAGATCGACAGACCTATGGCTACACCTTC. This translates into CSVEDRQTYGYTF.

This clonotype was detected many times. The J gene is TRBJ1-3, the V gene TRBV5-1; D ambiguous. CDR1 is SGHRS, CDR2 YFSETQ, per germline. Between the trimmed V and J ends, which lost 7 bases and 0 bases, there was a span of 20 bases. The CDR3 covers 17 residues. DNA for the CDR3: TGCGCCAGCCATGCCCGAAACCTGATCTACTCTGGAAACACCATATATTTT. It codes for CASHARNLIYSGNTIYF.

There are many counts of this clonotype. V and J are TRBV15 and TRBJ1-5; D gene unclear. This CDR3 is built from 16 residues. The V gene lost 1 base and the J gene lost 4 bases, with 14 bases spanning the gap. Germline-derived CDR1 and CDR2 are LNHNV and YYDKDF (reference sequence). In DNA form, the CDR3 reads TGTGCCACCAGCAGAGGGACGGGGTCCGGGAATCAGCCCCAGCATTTT. Amino acid sequence: CATSRGTGSGNQPQHF.

The table lists this clonotype with many counts. V and J are TRBV27 and TRBJ2-7; D unclear. Germline CDR1 and CDR2: MNHEY and SMNVEV (reference sequence). V was trimmed by 0 bases and J by 3 bases, leaving 15 bases between them. The CDR3 contains 16 residues. The CDR3 DNA reads as TGTGCCAGCAGTTTATCGGGGTCTAAAGGCGGCTACGAGCAGTACTTC. Translating it yields CASSLSGSKGGYEQYF.

As to this clonotype: One base away lies a much larger clone, so this may be a sequencing read error. CDR3 in amino acids: CASSQEGVTYNQQFF. For the CDR3, the DNA is TGCGCCAGCAGCCAAGAGGGCGTTACCTACAATCAGCAGTTCTTC. This chain connects TRBV4-3 to TRBJ2-1; D not certain. The germline CDR1 and CDR2 sequences are LGHNA and YSLEER. The CDR3 is made up of 15 amino acids.

The sample holds many counts of this clonotype. This sequence joins TRBV30 and TRBJ2-7; D uncertain. The CDR3 loop spans 13 amino acids. Per germline, CDR1 GTSNPN and CDR2 SVGIG (reference sequence). V was shortened by 3 bases and J by 2 bases, with 11 bases between the two germline ends. The CDR3 sequence is CAWSWSVTYEQYF. CDR3 bases: TGTGCCTGGAGCTGGTCAGTGACCTACGAGCAGTACTTC. Supplemented by reference TRBV30 and TRBJ2-7, the full variable domain reads SQTIHQWPATLVQPVGSPLSLECTVEGTSNPNLYWYRQAAGRGLQLLFYSVGIGQISSEVPQNLSASRPQDRQFILSSKKLLLSDSGFYLCAWSWSVTYEQYFGPGTRLTVT.

This clonotype was detected only a few times. The chain is built from TRBV6-5 and TRBJ1-3; 7 bases are a match to TRBD1. The CDR3 covers 18 residues. Germline CDR1 reads MNHEY; CDR2 reads SVGAGI. V was clipped by 2 bases and J by 0 bases; unmatched bases: 10. CDR3 sequence reads: CASSYQGEGSSSGNTIYF. The CDR3 region has the DNA TGTGCCAGCAGTTACCAGGGGGAGGGGTCTTCCTCTGGAAACACCATATATTTT.

V usage is TRBV6-1 and J usage is TRBJ1-5; 7 bases are a match to TRBD1. Germline-derived CDR1 and CDR2 are MNHNS and SASEGT. The CDR3 has 16 residues. The ends lost 0 bases at V and 7 bases at J; junction bases unmatched: 9. The DNA for the CDR3 is TGTGCCAGCAGTGAAGCGCGAGAGGGGGCAAGGCAGCCCCAGCATTTT. Protein product: CASSEAREGARQPQHF.

As DNA, the CDR3 is TGCAGTGCTAGAGTAACCACAGGGAACCCCTTTGCGAAACTGTTTTTT. This sequence encodes CSARVTTGNPFAKLFF. This chain connects TRBV20-1 to TRBJ1-4; weak D call: TRBD1 (6 bases). The CDR3 has 16 residues. Deletions cut 1 base from V and 11 bases from J, with 23 bases between. Per germline, CDR1 DFQATT and CDR2 SNEGSKA (reference sequence).

This clonotype was seen a few times. This chain links TRBV20-1 with TRBJ2-7; TRBD2 agrees at 8 bases. Trimming cost V 6 bases and J 2 bases; bases outside gene matches: 9. This CDR3 has 14 residues. Germline CDR1 reads DFQATT; CDR2 reads SNEGSKA (reference sequence). CDR3 in amino acids: CSATGTRDTYEQYF. The CDR3 DNA sequence: TGCAGTGCGACCGGGACTAGAGATACCTACGAGCAGTACTTC.

Details on this clonotype: This clone may be a read error of a much larger clone one base away. V and J are TRBV4-3 and TRBJ2-7; D is undetermined. The CDR3 is 15 residues long. The V gene's germline CDR1 is LGHNA and CDR2 YSLEER. CDR3 in DNA: TGCGCCACCAGCCAAGATCGACGAGCACCCTACGAGCAGTACTTC. Protein sequence: CATSQDRRAPYEQYF.

This clonotype was counted ten times or more. The rearrangement joins TRBV9 to TRBJ1-2; TRBD1 matches 7 bases. This CDR3 spans 16 amino acids. Germline V CDR1 and CDR2: SGDLS, YYNGEE. V was pared by 3 bases and J by 2 bases, with 10 bases of the junction left unmatched. CDR3 nucleotide sequence: TGTGCCAGCAGCGGAGATCCGGGACAGATGAACTATGGCTACACCTTC. Residues: CASSGDPGQMNYGYTF.

This clonotype occurred once. Possible read error: a much larger clone is one base away. The CDR3 nucleotides read TGCAGGACGGACAGGGTGGGGGAGACCCAGTACTTC. It translates to CRTDRVGETQYF. The rearrangement links TRBV20-1 to TRBJ2-5; 8 nucleotides line up with TRBD1. The CDR3 runs to 12 residues. Germline-derived CDR1 and CDR2 are DFQATT and SNEGSKA (reference sequence).

This clonotype was observed many times. The rearrangement uses TRBV11-2 and TRBJ2-7; TRBD1 matches 9 bases. After removal of 5 bases from V and 5 bases from J, the junction contained 7 bases not matched to a gene. CDR1 SGHAT and CDR2 FQNNGV come from the germline V gene. This CDR3 region has 14 residues. The CDR3 protein is CASSPGTGLNEQYF. CDR3 bases: TGTGCCAGCAGCCCAGGGACAGGGCTGAACGAGCAGTACTTC.

The chain has TRBV20-1 and TRBJ1-4, with D perhaps matching TRBD1 (6 bases). V was pared by 3 bases and J by 10 bases, with 21 bases between. Germline CDR1 DFQATT, CDR2 SNEGSKA (reference sequence). The CDR3 is 15 residues long. The CDR3 DNA follows: TGCAGTGCTAGGGGAGGGGGGGGAGACGTCGGAAAACTGTTTTTT. This codes for CSARGGGGDVGKLFF.

The table lists this clonotype with many counts. This chain connects TRBV29-1 to TRBJ2-7; D unresolved. Per germline, CDR1 SQVTM and CDR2 ANQGSEA. The V gene lost 5 bases and the J gene lost 2 bases, with 10 bases spanning the gap. The CDR3 has 12 residues. The CDR3, as DNA: TGCAGCGTTTTGACACCAGCCTACGAGCAGTACTTC. This sequence encodes CSVLTPAYEQYF.

This clonotype occurred many times. This rearrangement joins TRBV28 to TRBJ2-5; weak D call: TRBD1 (6 bases). Looked up from germline, CDR1 is MDHEN and CDR2 is SYDVKM. Between the trimmed V and J ends, which lost 3 bases and 3 bases, there was a span of 8 bases. CDR3 length equals 13 residues. CDR3 residues: CASSLRTEETQYF. CDR3 nucleotides: TGTGCCAGCAGTTTGCGGACAGAAGAGACCCAGTACTTC.